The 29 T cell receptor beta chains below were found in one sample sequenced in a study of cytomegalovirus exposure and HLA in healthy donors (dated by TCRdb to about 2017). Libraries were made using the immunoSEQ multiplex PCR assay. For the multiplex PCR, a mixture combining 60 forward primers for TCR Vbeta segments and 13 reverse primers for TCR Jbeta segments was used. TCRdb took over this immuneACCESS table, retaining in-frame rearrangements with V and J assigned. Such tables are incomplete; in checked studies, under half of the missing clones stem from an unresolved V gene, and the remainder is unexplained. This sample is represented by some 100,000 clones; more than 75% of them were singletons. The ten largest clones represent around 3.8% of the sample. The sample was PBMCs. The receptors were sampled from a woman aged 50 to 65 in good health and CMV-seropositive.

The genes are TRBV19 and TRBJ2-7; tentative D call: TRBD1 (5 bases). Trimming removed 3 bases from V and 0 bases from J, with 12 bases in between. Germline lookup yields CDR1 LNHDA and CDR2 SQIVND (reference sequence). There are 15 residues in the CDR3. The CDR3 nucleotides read TGTGCCAGTAGTATCGCAGGCAGGGTCTCCTACGAGCAGTACTTC. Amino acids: CASSIAGRVSYEQYF.

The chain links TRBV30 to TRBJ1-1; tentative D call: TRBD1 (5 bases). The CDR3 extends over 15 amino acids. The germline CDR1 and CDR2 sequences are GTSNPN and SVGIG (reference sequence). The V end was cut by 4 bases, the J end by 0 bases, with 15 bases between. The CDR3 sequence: CAWNSETEMNTEAFF. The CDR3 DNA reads TGTGCCTGGAACAGCGAGACAGAGATGAACACTGAAGCTTTCTTT.

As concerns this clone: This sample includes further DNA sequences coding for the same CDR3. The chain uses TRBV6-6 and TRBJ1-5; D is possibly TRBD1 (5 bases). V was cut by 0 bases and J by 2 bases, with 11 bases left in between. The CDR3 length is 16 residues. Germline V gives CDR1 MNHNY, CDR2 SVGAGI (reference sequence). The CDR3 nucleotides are TGTGCCAGCAGTTACTCCGGAGGGGCAGGCAATCAGCCCCAGCATTTT. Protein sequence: CASSYSGGAGNQPQHF.

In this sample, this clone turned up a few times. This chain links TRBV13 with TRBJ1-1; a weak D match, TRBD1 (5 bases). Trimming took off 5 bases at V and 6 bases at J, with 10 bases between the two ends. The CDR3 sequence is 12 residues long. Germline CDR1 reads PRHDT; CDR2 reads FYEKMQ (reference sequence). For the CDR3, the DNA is TGTGCCAGCAGCCGGGGGATTCCTGAAGCTTTCTTT. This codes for CASSRGIPEAFF.

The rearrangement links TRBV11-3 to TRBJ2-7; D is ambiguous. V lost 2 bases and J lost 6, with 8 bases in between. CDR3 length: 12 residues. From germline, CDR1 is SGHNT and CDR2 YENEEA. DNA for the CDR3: TGTGCCAGCAGCTTAACCGGTGCCGAGCAGTACTTC. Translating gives CASSLTGAEQYF.

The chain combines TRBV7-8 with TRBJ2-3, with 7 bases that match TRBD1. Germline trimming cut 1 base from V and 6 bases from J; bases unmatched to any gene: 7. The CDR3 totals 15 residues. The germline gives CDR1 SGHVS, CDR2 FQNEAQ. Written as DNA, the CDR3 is TGTGCCAGCAGCTTAGAAAGGGGGCCCCGGGATACGCAGTATTTT. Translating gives CASSLERGPRDTQYF.

This CDR3 is CASSLQEQGVEHEQFF. CDR3 in DNA: TGTGCCAGCAGCTTACAGGAACAGGGGGTTGAGCATGAGCAGTTCTTC. V usage is TRBV13 and J usage is TRBJ2-1; 8 nucleotides agree with TRBD1. The CDR3 is 16 residues long. V gave up 2 bases and J gave up 8 bases; unmatched junction bases: 11. Germline values: CDR1 PRHDT, CDR2 FYEKMQ (reference sequence). Full variable domain (outside the CDR3, taken from reference TRBV13 and TRBJ2-1): AAGVIQSPRHLIKEKRETATLKCYPIPRHDTVYWYQQGPGQDPQFLISFYEKMQSDKGSIPDRFSAQQFSDYHSELNMSSLELGDSALYFCASSLQEQGVEHEQFFGPGTRLTVL.

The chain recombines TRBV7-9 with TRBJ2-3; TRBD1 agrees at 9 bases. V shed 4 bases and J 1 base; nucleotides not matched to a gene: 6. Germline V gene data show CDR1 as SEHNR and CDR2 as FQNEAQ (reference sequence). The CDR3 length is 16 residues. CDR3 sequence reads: CASSSTGGVGTDTQYF. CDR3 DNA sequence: TGTGCCAGCAGCTCCACAGGGGGCGTCGGCACAGATACGCAGTATTTT.

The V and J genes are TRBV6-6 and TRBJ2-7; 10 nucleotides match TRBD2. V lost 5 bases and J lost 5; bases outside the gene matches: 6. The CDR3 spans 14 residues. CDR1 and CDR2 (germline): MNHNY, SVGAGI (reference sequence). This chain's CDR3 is CASSLAGANHEQYF. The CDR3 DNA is TGTGCCAGCAGTCTAGCGGGGGCTAACCACGAGCAGTACTTC.

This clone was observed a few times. The CDR3 region is CASSLGRRQPQHF. Written as DNA, the CDR3 is TGTGCCAGCAGCTTAGGACGGCGGCAGCCCCAGCATTTT. The chain is built from TRBV7-2 and TRBJ1-5, with D unclear. CDR1 is SGHTA, CDR2 FQGNSA, per germline. This CDR3 region has 13 residues. Trimming shortened V by 1 base and J by 7 bases, and 8 bases separated the two germline ends. Full variable domain (missing parts from reference TRBV7-2 and TRBJ1-5): GAGVSQSPSNKVTEKGKDVELRCDPISGHTALYWYRQSLGQGLEFLIYFQGNSAPDKSGLPSDRFSAERTGGSVSTLTIQRTQQEDSAVYLCASSLGRRQPQHFGDGTRLSIL.

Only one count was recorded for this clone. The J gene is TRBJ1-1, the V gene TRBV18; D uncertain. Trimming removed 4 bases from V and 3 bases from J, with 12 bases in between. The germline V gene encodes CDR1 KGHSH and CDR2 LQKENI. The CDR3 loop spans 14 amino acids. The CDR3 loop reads CASSLIGSDTEAFF. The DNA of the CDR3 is TGTGCCAGCTCACTAATCGGGAGTGACACTGAAGCTTTCTTT. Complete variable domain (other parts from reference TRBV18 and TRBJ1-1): NAGVMQNPRHLVRRRGQEARLRCSPMKGHSHVYWYRQLPEEGLKFMVYLQKENIIDESGMPKERFSAEFPKEGPSILRIQQVVRGDSAAYFCASSLIGSDTEAFFGQGTRLTVV.

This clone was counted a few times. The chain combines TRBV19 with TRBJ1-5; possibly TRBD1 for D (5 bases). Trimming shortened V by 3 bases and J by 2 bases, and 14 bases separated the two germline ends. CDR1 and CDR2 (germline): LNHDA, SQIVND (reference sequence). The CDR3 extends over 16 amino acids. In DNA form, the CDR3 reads TGTGCCAGTAGTATTGGGGCCCCCCTGGGCAATCAGCCCCAGCATTTT. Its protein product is CASSIGAPLGNQPQHF. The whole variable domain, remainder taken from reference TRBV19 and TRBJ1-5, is DGGITQSPKYLFRKEGQNVTLSCEQNLNHDAMYWYRQDPGQGLRLIYYSQIVNDFQKGDIAEGYSVSREKKESFPLTVTSAQKNPTAFYLCASSIGAPLGNQPQHFGDGTRLSIL.

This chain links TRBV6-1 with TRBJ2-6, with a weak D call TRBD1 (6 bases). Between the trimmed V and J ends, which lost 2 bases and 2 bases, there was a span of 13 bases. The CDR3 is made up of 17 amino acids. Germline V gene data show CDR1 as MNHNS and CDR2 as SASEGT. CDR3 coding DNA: TGTGCCAGCAGTGAAAGAGGGGGTGTCCCTGGGGCCAACGTCCTGACTTTC. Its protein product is CASSERGGVPGANVLTF.

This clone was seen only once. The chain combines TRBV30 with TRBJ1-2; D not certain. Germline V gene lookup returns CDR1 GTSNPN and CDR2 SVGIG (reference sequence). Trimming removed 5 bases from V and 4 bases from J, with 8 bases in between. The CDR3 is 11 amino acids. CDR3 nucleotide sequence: TGTGCCTGGGCCAGATCCTATGGCTACACCTTC. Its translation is CAWARSYGYTF.

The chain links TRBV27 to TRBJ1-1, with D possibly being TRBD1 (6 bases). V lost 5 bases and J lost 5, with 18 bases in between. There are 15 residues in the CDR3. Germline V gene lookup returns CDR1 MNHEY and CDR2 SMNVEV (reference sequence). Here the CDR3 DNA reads TGTGCCAGCAGTCTTACCAAGATCGGGACAACTGAAGCTTTCTTT. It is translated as CASSLTKIGTTEAFF.

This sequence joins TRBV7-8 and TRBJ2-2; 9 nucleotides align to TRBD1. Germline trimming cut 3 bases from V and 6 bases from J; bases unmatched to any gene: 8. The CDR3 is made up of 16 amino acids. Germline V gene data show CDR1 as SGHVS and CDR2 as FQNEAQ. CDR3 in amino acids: CASSLAGTGFPGELFF. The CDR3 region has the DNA TGTGCCAGCAGCTTGGCCGGGACAGGGTTCCCCGGGGAGCTGTTTTTT.

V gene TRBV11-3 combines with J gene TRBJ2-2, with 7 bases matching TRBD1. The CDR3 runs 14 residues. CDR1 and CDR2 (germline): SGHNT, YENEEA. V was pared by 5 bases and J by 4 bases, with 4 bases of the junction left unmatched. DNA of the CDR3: TGTGCCAGCAGCCCACAGGGGCCCACCGGGGAGCTGTTTTTT. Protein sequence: CASSPQGPTGELFF.

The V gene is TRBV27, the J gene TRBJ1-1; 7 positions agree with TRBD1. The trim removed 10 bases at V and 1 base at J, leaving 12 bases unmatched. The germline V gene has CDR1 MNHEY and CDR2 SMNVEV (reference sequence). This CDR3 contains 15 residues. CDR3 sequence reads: CATKIGQGGNTEAFF. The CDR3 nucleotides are TGTGCCACCAAAATCGGCCAGGGGGGGAACACTGAAGCTTTCTTT.

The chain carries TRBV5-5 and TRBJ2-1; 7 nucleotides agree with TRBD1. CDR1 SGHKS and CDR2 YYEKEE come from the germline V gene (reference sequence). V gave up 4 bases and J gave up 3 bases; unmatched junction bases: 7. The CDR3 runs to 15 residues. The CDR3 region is CASSPEGGYYNEQFF. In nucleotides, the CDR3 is TGTGCCAGCAGCCCCGAAGGGGGCTACTACAATGAGCAGTTCTTC.

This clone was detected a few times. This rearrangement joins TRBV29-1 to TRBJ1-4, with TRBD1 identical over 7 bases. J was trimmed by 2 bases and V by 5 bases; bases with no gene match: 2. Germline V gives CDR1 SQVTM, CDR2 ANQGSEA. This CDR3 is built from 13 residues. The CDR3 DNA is TGCAGCGTTATACAGGGGACTAATGAAAAACTGTTTTTT. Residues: CSVIQGTNEKLFF.

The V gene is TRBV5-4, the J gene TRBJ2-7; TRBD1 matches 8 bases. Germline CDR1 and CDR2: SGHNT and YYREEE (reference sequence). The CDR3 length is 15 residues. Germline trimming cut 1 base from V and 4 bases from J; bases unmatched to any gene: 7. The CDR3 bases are TGTGCCAGCAGCTTGAGGCCAGGGGGCGAGTACGAGCAGTACTTC. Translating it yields CASSLRPGGEYEQYF. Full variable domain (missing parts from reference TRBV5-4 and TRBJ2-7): ETGVTQSPTHLIKTRGQQVTLRCSSQSGHNTVSWYQQALGQGPQFIFQYYREEENGRGNFPPRFSGLQFPNYSSELNVNALELDDSALYLCASSLRPGGEYEQYFGPGTRLTVT.

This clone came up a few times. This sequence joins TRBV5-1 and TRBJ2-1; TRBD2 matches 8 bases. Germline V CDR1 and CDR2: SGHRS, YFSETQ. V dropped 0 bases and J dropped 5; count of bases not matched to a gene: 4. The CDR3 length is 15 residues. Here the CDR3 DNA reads TGCGCCAGCAGCTTGGTTCCGCGGGAGGACAATGAGCAGTTCTTC. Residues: CASSLVPREDNEQFF.

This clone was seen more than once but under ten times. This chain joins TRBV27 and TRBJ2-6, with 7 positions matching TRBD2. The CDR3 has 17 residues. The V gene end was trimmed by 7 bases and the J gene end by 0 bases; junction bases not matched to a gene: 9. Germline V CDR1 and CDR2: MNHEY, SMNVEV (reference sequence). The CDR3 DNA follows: TGTGCCAGCAAATCTAGAGCGGGACCCTCTGGGGCCAACGTCCTGACTTTC. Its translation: CASKSRAGPSGANVLTF.

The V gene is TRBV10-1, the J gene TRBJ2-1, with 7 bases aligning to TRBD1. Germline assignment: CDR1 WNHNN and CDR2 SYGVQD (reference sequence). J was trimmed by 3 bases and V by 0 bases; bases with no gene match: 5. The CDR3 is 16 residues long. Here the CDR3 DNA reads TGCGCCAGCAGTGAGTCGTCAGGGGGAAGCTACAATGAGCAGTTCTTC. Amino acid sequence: CASSESSGGSYNEQFF.

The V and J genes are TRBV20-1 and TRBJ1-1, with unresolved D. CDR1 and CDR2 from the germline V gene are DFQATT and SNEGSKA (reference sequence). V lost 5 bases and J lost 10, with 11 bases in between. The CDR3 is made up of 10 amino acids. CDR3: CSASREGAFF. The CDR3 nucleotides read TGCAGTGCTTCCCGGGAAGGAGCTTTCTTT.

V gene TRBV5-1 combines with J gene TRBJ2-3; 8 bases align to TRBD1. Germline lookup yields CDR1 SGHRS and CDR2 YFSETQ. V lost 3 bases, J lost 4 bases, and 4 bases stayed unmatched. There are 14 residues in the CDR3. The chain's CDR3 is CASSSRQGSDTQYF. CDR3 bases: TGCGCCAGCAGCTCACGACAGGGGTCAGATACGCAGTATTTT.

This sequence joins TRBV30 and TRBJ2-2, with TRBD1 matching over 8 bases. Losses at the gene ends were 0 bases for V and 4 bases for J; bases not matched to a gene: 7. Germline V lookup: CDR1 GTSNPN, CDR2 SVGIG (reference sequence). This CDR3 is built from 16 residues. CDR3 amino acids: CAWSVPQGAPTGELFF. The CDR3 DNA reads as TGTGCCTGGAGTGTACCCCAGGGGGCGCCCACCGGGGAGCTGTTTTTT.

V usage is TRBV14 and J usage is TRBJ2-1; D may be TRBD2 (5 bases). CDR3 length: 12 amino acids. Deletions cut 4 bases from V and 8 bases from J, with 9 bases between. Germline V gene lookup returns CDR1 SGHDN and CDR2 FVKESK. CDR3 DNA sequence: TGTGCCAGCAGCCTAGGTAGCGATGAGCAGTTCTTC. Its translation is CASSLGSDEQFF.

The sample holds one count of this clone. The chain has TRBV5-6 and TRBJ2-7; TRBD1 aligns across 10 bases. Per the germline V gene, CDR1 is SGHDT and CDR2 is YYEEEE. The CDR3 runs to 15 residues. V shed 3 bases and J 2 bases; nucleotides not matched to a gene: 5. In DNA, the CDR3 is TGTGCCAGCAGCTACGGACAGGGGGGAACCTACGAGCAGTACTTC. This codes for CASSYGQGGTYEQYF.